One and the same sample provided the 11 T cell receptor beta chains below, sequenced in a study of cytomegalovirus exposure and HLA in healthy donors. PCR primers comprised 60 Vbeta and 13 Jbeta primers. Some clones are missing from TCRdb's copy, which holds only in-frame ones; the method was immunoSEQ multiplex PCR. The sample shows approximately 100,000 clones, over 60% of them seen only once. Sample: PBMCs. The receptors were sampled from a man aged 55 to 69 in good health and CMV-seropositive.

This chain links TRBV5-8 with TRBJ1-5, with 9 bases fitting TRBD1. Germline values: CDR1 SGHTS, CDR2 YDEGEE. CDR3 length equals 15 residues. Trimming cost V 4 bases and J 4 bases; bases outside gene matches: 6. This CDR3 reads CASSLGQGENQPQHF. The CDR3 coding sequence is TGTGCCAGCAGCCTGGGACAGGGAGAGAATCAGCCCCAGCATTTT.

The chain joins TRBV28 to TRBJ2-3; TRBD2 matches at 8 bases. Per germline, CDR1 MDHEN and CDR2 SYDVKM. Losses at the gene ends were 3 bases for V and 1 base for J; bases not matched to a gene: 12. The CDR3 sequence is 18 residues long. The CDR3 DNA reads TGTGCCAGCAGTTTTTCCCCCTGGGGTAGCGGGGGCACAGATACGCAGTATTTT. Its translation: CASSFSPWGSGGTDTQYF.

The rearrangement uses TRBV18 and TRBJ1-5; possible D gene TRBD1, 5 bases. V lost 6 bases and J 7 bases, leaving 19 bases between the germline ends. The CDR3 contains 15 residues. Germline values: CDR1 KGHSH, CDR2 LQKENI. CDR3 amino acids: CASSPDRVHTQPQHF. The CDR3 nucleotides are TGTGCCAGCTCTCCCGACAGAGTGCATACACAGCCCCAGCATTTT.

The rearrangement joins TRBV7-9 to TRBJ2-5; D might be TRBD2 (6 bases). The CDR3 totals 15 residues. CDR1 is SEHNR, CDR2 FQNEAQ, per germline (reference sequence). V gave up 5 bases and J gave up 11 bases, with 24 bases separating them. CDR3 nucleotides: TGTGCCAGCAGCGGGCGGGACCCCGCCCCGGGGGAGCAGTACTTC. Translated, it gives CASSGRDPAPGEQYF.

This clone was observed a single time. The chain links TRBV4-3 to TRBJ2-7, with TRBD1 matching over 7 bases. Per germline, CDR1 LGHNA and CDR2 YSLEER. The J segment lost 3 bases and the V segment lost 1 base, leaving 6 bases of the junction unmatched. The CDR3 loop spans 15 amino acids. The CDR3: CASSQGGTEDYEQYF. The CDR3 DNA sequence: TGCGCCAGCAGCCAAGGTGGGACAGAAGACTACGAGCAGTACTTC.

CDR3 in amino acids: CASSPSGSTGNSPLHF. The CDR3, as DNA: TGTGCCAGCAGCCCATCAGGGTCCACCGGGAATTCACCCCTCCACTTT. The chain carries TRBV25-1 and TRBJ1-6; TRBD1 might be the D (5 bases). This CDR3 region has 16 residues. The V and J ends lost 6 bases and 7 bases respectively, with 19 bases between them. The germline V gene encodes CDR1 MGHDK and CDR2 SYGVNS.

There are many counts of this clone. V is TRBV27 and J is TRBJ2-7; perhaps TRBD2 as D (6 bases). The CDR3 is 14 amino acids. Per the germline V gene, CDR1 is MNHEY and CDR2 is SMNVEV (reference sequence). V gave up 1 base and J gave up 3 bases, with 10 bases separating them. The CDR3 coding sequence is TGTGCCAGCAGTTTATATGGGGAGGACTACGAGCAGTACTTC. Protein sequence: CASSLYGEDYEQYF.

The chain links TRBV2 to TRBJ2-7; 8 bases match TRBD1. The CDR3 loop spans 12 amino acids. Trimming at V came to 7 bases and at J to 2 bases, leaving 1 base not matched to a gene. In germline, CDR1 is SNHLY, CDR2 FYNNEI. The CDR3 region has the DNA TGTGCCAGCATGGGACAGGCCTACGAGCAGTACTTC. Protein: CASMGQAYEQYF.

The table lists this clone with a few counts. The chain combines TRBV4-3 with TRBJ1-1, with 7 nucleotides matching TRBD1. J was trimmed by 5 bases and V by 0 bases; bases with no gene match: 9. CDR3 length: 16 residues. The germline gives CDR1 LGHNA, CDR2 YSLEER. This CDR3 reads CASSQDLRGRRTEAFF. The CDR3 DNA reads as TGCGCCAGCAGCCAAGATCTAAGGGGGCGGCGGACTGAAGCTTTCTTT.

The chain has TRBV6-5 and TRBJ1-2; 8 bases fit TRBD1. There are 13 residues in the CDR3. CDR1 MNHEY and CDR2 SVGAGI come from the germline V gene. The V and J ends lost 4 bases and 4 bases, in that order; junction bases with no gene match: 2. In nucleotides, the CDR3 is TGTGCCAGCAGTTTGGACAGGGCCTATGGCTACACCTTC. Translation gives CASSLDRAYGYTF.

The chain combines TRBV11-1 with TRBJ2-4, with 12 bases lining up with TRBD2. With V trimmed by 5 bases and J by 7 bases, 6 bases remained unmatched. This CDR3 spans 15 amino acids. Germline V gene lookup returns CDR1 SGHAT and CDR2 FQDESV (reference sequence). The CDR3 coding sequence is TGTGCCAGCAGCAACACCGGGACTAGCGGGAACATTCAGTACTTC. It yields the protein CASSNTGTSGNIQYF.